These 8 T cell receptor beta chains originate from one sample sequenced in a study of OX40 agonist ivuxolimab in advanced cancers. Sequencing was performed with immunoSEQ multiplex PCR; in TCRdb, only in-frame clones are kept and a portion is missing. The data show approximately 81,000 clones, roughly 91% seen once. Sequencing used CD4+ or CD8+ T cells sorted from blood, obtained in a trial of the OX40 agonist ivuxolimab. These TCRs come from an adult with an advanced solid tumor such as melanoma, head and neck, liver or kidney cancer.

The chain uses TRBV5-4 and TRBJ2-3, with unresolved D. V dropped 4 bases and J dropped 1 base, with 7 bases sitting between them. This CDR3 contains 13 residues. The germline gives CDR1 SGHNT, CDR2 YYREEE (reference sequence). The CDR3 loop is CASSPSGTDTQYF. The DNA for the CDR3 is TGTGCCAGCAGCCCCTCCGGCACAGATACGCAGTATTTT.

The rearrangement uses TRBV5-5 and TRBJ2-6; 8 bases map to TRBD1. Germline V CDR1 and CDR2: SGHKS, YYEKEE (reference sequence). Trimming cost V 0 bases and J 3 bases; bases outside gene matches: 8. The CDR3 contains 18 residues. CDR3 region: CASSLVDRVLVGANVLTF. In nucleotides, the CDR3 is TGTGCCAGCAGCTTGGTGGACAGGGTATTGGTTGGGGCCAACGTCCTGACTTTC. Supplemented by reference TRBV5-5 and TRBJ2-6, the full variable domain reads DAGVTQSPTHLIKTRGQQVTLRCSPISGHKSVSWYQQVLGQGPQFIFQYYEKEERGRGNFPDRFSARQFPNYSSELNVNALLLGDSALYLCASSLVDRVLVGANVLTFGAGSRLTVL.

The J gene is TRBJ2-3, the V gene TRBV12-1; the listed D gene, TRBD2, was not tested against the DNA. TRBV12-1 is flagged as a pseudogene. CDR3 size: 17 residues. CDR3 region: CASSFGGLYGRTDTQYF. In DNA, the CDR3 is TGTGCCAGCAGCTTTGGAGGACTGTACGGTCGCACAGATACGCAGTATTTT.

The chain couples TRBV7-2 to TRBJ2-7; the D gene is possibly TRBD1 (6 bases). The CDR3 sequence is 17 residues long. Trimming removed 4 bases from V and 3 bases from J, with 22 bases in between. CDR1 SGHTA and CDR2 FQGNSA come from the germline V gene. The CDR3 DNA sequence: TGTGCCAGCAGCTCGGACCGGACAGCCTGGGGTTTCTACGAGCAGTACTTC. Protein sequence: CASSSDRTAWGFYEQYF.

CDR3 sequence reads: CAMGGMNTEAFF. As DNA, the CDR3 is TGTGCCATGGGAGGGATGAACACTGAAGCTTTCTTT. The chain combines TRBV10-3 with TRBJ1-1, with D uncertain. The V gene lost 9 bases and the J gene lost 0 bases, with 8 bases spanning the gap. CDR3 length: 12 amino acids. The germline CDR1 and CDR2 sequences are ENHRY and SYGVKD.

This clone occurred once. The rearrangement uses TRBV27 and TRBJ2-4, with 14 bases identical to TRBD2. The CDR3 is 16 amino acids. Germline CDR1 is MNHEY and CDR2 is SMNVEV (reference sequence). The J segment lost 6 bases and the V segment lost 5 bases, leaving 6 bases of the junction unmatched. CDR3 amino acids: CASSPGLAGVINIQYF. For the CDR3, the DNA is TGTGCCAGCAGTCCGGGACTAGCGGGGGTAATAAACATTCAGTACTTC.

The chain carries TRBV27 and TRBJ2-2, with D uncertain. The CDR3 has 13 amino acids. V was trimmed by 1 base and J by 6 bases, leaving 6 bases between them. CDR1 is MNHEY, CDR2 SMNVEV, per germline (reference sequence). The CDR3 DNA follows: TGTGCCAGCAGTTTATTTTTACCCGGGGAGCTGTTTTTT. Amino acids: CASSLFLPGELFF.

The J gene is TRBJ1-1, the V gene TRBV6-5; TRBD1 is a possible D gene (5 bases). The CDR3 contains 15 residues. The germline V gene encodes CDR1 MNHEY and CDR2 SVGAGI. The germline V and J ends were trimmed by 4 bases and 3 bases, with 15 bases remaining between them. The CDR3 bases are TGTGCCAGCAGTTCCACAGGTCCTCCCGACACTGAAGCTTTCTTT. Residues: CASSSTGPPDTEAFF.